What follows are 20 T cell receptor beta chains derived from one specimen sequenced in a study of CD8+ T cells in alopecia areata. Once RNA had been extracted, it was reverse transcribed into cDNA to act as the sequencing template. Clones were sequenced by immunoSEQ multiplex PCR, and TCRdb holds only the in-frame ones, with some missing. The table has about 42,000 clones, around 71% seen once. Treatment reported: oral pan-JAK inhibitor, 5-10 mg twice daily. Sequenced here: CD8+ T cells sorted from blood, sampled at week 4, from a patient treated with tofacitinib. The receptors stem from a human donor with alopecia areata.

This rearrangement joins TRBV13 to TRBJ2-3; TRBD1 or TRBD2 may be the D gene (5 bases each). The V end was cut by 10 bases, the J end by 6 bases, with 11 bases between. CDR3 length: 11 amino acids. Germline CDR1 is PRHDT and CDR2 is FYEKMQ (reference sequence). The CDR3 reads CATGDVDTQYF. DNA of the CDR3: TGTGCCACCGGGGACGTGGATACGCAGTATTTT.

This chain joins TRBV30 and TRBJ1-2, with a tentative D call TRBD1 (5 bases). This CDR3 comprises 14 residues. The V end was cut by 7 bases, the J end by 2 bases, with 17 bases between. Germline V gene data show CDR1 as GTSNPN and CDR2 as SVGIG (reference sequence). DNA for the CDR3: TGTGCCTCCGTTTCGGGGCGAGGCAACTATGGCTACACCTTC. Its translation: CASVSGRGNYGYTF.

The CDR3 region is CASSPRTRSNTGELFF. In DNA, the CDR3 is TGCGCCAGCAGCCCTAGGACTAGATCGAACACCGGGGAGCTGTTTTTT. The rearrangement links TRBV5-1 to TRBJ2-2, with 7 nucleotides matching TRBD2. CDR1 and CDR2 (germline): SGHRS, YFSETQ. Unmatched junction bases numbered 6, after V lost 4 bases and J lost 0 bases. CDR3 size: 16 residues.

The chain joins TRBV4-3 to TRBJ1-2; D gene uncertain. In germline, CDR1 is LGHNA, CDR2 YSLEER. The V end lost 0 bases, the J end lost 0 bases, and 11 bases lay between the germline ends. The CDR3 spans 16 residues. The chain's CDR3 is CASSQEEASTNYGYTF. The CDR3, as DNA: TGCGCCAGCAGCCAAGAGGAGGCCAGCACTAACTATGGCTACACCTTC.

The chain carries TRBV30 and TRBJ1-1; D gene unclear. Looked up from germline, CDR1 is GTSNPN and CDR2 is SVGIG (reference sequence). The V end was cut by 4 bases, the J end by 5 bases, with 14 bases between. CDR3 length: 13 residues. This chain's CDR3 is CAWTSNSGTEAFF. Written as DNA, the CDR3 is TGTGCCTGGACGAGTAATTCTGGGACTGAAGCTTTCTTT.

In its sample, this clone was seen once. The rearrangement joins TRBV27 to TRBJ2-7, with TRBD1 matching over 9 bases. The CDR3 totals 14 residues. The V and J ends lost 5 bases and 3 bases, in that order; junction bases with no gene match: 5. Germline CDR1 MNHEY, CDR2 SMNVEV (reference sequence). CDR3 sequence (DNA): TGTGCCAGCAGTATAGGGACAGGGATCTACGAGCAGTACTTC. It specifies CASSIGTGIYEQYF.

The chain links TRBV5-1 to TRBJ2-1; perhaps TRBD1 as D (6 bases). The V gene lost 1 base and the J gene lost 8 bases, with 16 bases spanning the gap. CDR1 is SGHRS and CDR2 is YFSETQ in the germline V gene. The CDR3 extends over 15 amino acids. As DNA, the CDR3 is TGCGCCAGCAGCTTGAACCAGGGGCTTAGGGATGAGCAGTTCTTC. This gives the protein CASSLNQGLRDEQFF.

The chain carries TRBV15 and TRBJ1-5, with unresolved D. This CDR3 is 15 amino acids long. The V end lost 6 bases, the J end lost 4 bases, and 16 bases lay between the germline ends. Per germline, CDR1 LNHNV and CDR2 YYDKDF (reference sequence). The CDR3 coding sequence is TGTGCCACCAGACTCCGGGTTACAGATAATCAGCCCCAGCATTTT. It yields the protein CATRLRVTDNQPQHF.

The V and J genes are TRBV27 and TRBJ1-1; D is perhaps TRBD1 (5 bases). CDR3 length equals 15 residues. Trimming shortened V by 2 bases and J by 1 base, and 11 bases separated the two germline ends. Germline assignment: CDR1 MNHEY and CDR2 SMNVEV (reference sequence). CDR3 in amino acids: CASSLAPGRNTEAFF. The CDR3 nucleotides are TGTGCCAGCAGTTTAGCCCCAGGGAGGAACACTGAAGCTTTCTTT.

DNA for the CDR3: TGTGCCAGCAGCTTAGGGGAGTCAATGTTCTTC. It encodes CASSLGESMFF. The chain has TRBV13 and TRBJ2-1; no firm D call. Looked up from germline, CDR1 is PRHDT and CDR2 is FYEKMQ (reference sequence). Trimming removed 0 bases at V and 15 bases at J, with 9 bases between. This CDR3 has 11 amino acids.

V is TRBV5-1 and J is TRBJ2-3; maybe TRBD1 (5 bases). CDR1 is SGHRS, CDR2 YFSETQ, per germline. The CDR3 covers 15 residues. V lost 2 bases to trimming and J lost 6 bases, with 16 bases between them. The CDR3 protein is CASSFEGVSRDTQYF. In DNA form, the CDR3 reads TGCGCCAGCAGCTTCGAAGGGGTCTCTCGCGATACGCAGTATTTT.

In this sample, this clone turned up a few times. The V and J genes are TRBV15 and TRBJ2-3; weak D call: TRBD2 (5 bases). V was cut by 3 bases and J by 7 bases, with 11 bases left in between. This CDR3 has 13 residues. Germline V gene data show CDR1 as LNHNV and CDR2 as YYDKDF (reference sequence). The CDR3 DNA reads as TGTGCCACCAGCAGTCCCGAGGGAAATACGCAGTATTTT. It yields the protein CATSSPEGNTQYF.

V and J are TRBV29-1 and TRBJ2-2; D remains unclear. This CDR3 has 12 amino acids. Germline CDR1 and CDR2: SQVTM and ANQGSEA. Trimming stripped 3 bases from V and 1 base from J, with 3 bases between. CDR3 bases: TGCAGCGTTGAGGAGAACACCGGGGAGCTGTTTTTT. The encoded protein is CSVEENTGELFF.

This chain joins TRBV11-2 and TRBJ1-1, with TRBD1 as a possible D gene (6 bases). Germline V gene sequence: CDR1 SGHAT, CDR2 FQNNGV. This CDR3 has 15 amino acids. V lost 5 bases and J lost 0, with 13 bases in between. The CDR3 spells CASSAWGRMNTEAFF. CDR3 bases: TGTGCCAGCAGCGCATGGGGGCGGATGAACACTGAAGCTTTCTTT.

The chain recombines TRBV5-6 with TRBJ2-7; D is unclear. V was shortened by 4 bases and J by 2 bases, with 13 bases between the two germline ends. Germline V gene lookup returns CDR1 SGHDT and CDR2 YYEEEE. CDR3 size: 14 residues. This chain's CDR3 is CASSLVGRTYEQYF. As DNA, the CDR3 is TGTGCCAGCAGCCTGGTCGGCAGGACCTACGAGCAGTACTTC.

The sample holds one count of this clone. V and J are TRBV6-5 and TRBJ1-2; 8 bases are a match to TRBD1. The CDR3 loop spans 12 amino acids. Germline CDR1 reads MNHEY; CDR2 reads SVGAGI. The V segment lost 10 bases and the J segment 4 bases; nucleotides outside the gene matches: 5. CDR3 DNA: TGTGCCACCATGGACAGGGCCTATGGCTACACCTTC. Translating it yields CATMDRAYGYTF.

V and J are TRBV9 and TRBJ1-2, with no clear D. Per the germline V gene, CDR1 is SGDLS and CDR2 is YYNGEE. This CDR3 contains 16 residues. Deletions cut 3 bases from V and 4 bases from J, with 19 bases between. Here the CDR3 reads CASSAMNGPAPYGYTF. CDR3 bases: TGTGCCAGCAGCGCCATGAACGGACCAGCACCCTATGGCTACACCTTC.

J is TRBJ2-1 and V is TRBV30; no reliable D call. With 1 base removed from V and 0 bases from J, the gap between germline ends came to 7 bases. Germline lookup yields CDR1 GTSNPN and CDR2 SVGIG (reference sequence). The CDR3 is made up of 14 amino acids. The CDR3 DNA sequence: TGTGCCTGGAGTGGGCAGAGCTCCTACAATGAGCAGTTCTTC. Amino acid sequence: CAWSGQSSYNEQFF. Drawing the rest from reference TRBV30 and TRBJ2-1, the complete variable domain is SQTIHQWPATLVQPVGSPLSLECTVEGTSNPNLYWYRQAAGRGLQLLFYSVGIGQISSEVPQNLSASRPQDRQFILSSKKLLLSDSGFYLCAWSGQSSYNEQFFGPGTRLTVL.

The chain joins TRBV5-1 to TRBJ2-7; D is tentatively TRBD1 or TRBD2 (5 bases each). Looked up from germline, CDR1 is SGHRS and CDR2 is YFSETQ. Trimming stripped 2 bases from V and 6 bases from J, with 12 bases between. This CDR3 contains 13 residues. The CDR3 DNA reads as TGCGCCAGCAGCTTCTTGCCGGGGCGCGAGCAGTACTTC. Amino acids: CASSFLPGREQYF.

There are a few counts of this clone. The chain joins TRBV4-3 to TRBJ2-7; D might be TRBD1 or TRBD2, each matching 7 bases. V was shortened by 4 bases and J by 4 bases, with 23 bases between the two germline ends. This CDR3 comprises 17 residues. Germline V lookup: CDR1 LGHNA, CDR2 YSLEER. For the CDR3, the DNA is TGCGCCAGCAGCCCAGGGGGGGACAGTGCGGGTTGGTACGAGCAGTACTTC. It is translated as CASSPGGDSAGWYEQYF.